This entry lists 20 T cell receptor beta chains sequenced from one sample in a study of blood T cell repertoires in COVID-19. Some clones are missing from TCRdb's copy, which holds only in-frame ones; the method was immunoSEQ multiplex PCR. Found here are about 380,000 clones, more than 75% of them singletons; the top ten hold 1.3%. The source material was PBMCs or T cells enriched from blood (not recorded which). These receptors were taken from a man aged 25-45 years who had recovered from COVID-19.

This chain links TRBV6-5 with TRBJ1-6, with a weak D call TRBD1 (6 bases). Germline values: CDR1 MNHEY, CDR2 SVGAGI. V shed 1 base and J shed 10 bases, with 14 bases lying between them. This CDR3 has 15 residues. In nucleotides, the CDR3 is TGTGCCAGCAGTTACTTTGGGGGGGCGGGGTCACCCCTCCACTTT. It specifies CASSYFGGAGSPLHF.

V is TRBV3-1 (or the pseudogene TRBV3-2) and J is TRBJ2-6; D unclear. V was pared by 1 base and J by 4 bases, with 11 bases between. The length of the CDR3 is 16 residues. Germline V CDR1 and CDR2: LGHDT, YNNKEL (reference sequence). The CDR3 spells CASSQAPFGGANVLTF. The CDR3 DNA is TGTGCCAGCAGCCAAGCCCCTTTTGGCGGGGCCAACGTCCTGACTTTC.

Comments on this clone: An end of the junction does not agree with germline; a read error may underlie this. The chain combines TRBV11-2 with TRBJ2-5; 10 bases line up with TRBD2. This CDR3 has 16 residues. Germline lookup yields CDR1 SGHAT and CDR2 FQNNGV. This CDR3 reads CASSLASGGAQGTQYF. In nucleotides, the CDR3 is TGTGCCAGCAGCTTAGCCAGCGGGGGGGCACAAGGGACCCAGTACTTC.

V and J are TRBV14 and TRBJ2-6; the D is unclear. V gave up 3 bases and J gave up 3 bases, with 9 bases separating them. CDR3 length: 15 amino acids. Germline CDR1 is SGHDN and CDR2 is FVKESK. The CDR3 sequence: CASSQRPLGANVLTF. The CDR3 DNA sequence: TGTGCCAGCAGCCAGAGGCCTCTTGGGGCCAACGTCCTGACTTTC. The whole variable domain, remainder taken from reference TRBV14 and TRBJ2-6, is EAGVTQFPSHSVIEKGQTVTLRCDPISGHDNLYWYRRVMGKEIKFLLHFVKESKQDESGMPNNRFLAERTGGTYSTLKVQPAELEDSGVYFCASSQRPLGANVLTFGAGSRLTVL.

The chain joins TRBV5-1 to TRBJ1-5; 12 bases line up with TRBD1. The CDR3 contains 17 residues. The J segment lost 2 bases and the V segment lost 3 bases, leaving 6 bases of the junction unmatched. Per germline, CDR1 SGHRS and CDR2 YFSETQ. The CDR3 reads CASSSGTGGTGNQPQHF. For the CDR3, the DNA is TGCGCCAGCAGCTCCGGGACAGGGGGCACGGGCAATCAGCCCCAGCATTTT. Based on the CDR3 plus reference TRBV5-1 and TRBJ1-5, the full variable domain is KAGVTQTPRYLIKTRGQQVTLSCSPISGHRSVSWYQQTPGQGLQFLFEYFSETQRNKGNFPGRFSGRQFSNSRSEMNVSTLELGDSALYLCASSSGTGGTGNQPQHFGDGTRLSIL.

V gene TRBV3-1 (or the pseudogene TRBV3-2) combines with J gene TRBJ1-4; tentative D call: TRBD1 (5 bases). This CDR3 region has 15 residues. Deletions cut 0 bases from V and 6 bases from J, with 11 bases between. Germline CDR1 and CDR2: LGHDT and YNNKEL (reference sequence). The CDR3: CASSQDWGGYEKLFF. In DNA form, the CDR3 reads TGTGCCAGCAGCCAAGATTGGGGGGGATATGAAAAACTGTTTTTT.

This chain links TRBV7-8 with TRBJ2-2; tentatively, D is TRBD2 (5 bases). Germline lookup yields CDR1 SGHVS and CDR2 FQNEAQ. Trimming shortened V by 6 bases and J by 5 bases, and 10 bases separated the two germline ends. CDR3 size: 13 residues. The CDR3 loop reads CASSSTGTGELFF. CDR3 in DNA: TGTGCCAGCAGTTCGACGGGAACCGGGGAGCTGTTTTTT.

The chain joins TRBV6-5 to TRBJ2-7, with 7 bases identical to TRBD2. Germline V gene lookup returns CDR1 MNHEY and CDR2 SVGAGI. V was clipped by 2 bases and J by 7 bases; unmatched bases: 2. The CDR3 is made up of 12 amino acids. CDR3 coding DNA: TGTGCCAGCAGTTACGCGGGGGTTGAGCAGTACTTC. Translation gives CASSYAGVEQYF.

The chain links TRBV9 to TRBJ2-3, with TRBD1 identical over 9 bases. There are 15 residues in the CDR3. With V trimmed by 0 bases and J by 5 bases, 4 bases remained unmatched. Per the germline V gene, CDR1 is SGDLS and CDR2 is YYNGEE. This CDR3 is CASSVGTGVRDTQYF. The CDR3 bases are TGTGCCAGCAGCGTAGGGACAGGGGTTCGAGATACGCAGTATTTT.

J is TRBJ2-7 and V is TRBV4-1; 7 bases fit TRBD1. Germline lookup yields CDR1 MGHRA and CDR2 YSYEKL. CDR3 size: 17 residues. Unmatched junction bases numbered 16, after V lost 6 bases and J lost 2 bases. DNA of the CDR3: TGCGCCAGCAGGTCCCCTAGGGGATTAGGGGGCACCTACGAGCAGTACTTC. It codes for CASRSPRGLGGTYEQYF.

CDR3 loop: CAISAGSGAGGNTYNEQFF. CDR3 nucleotides: TGTGCCATCAGTGCTGGCTCTGGAGCGGGGGGTAATACCTACAATGAGCAGTTCTTC. V gene TRBV10-3 combines with J gene TRBJ2-1; TRBD2 matches at 9 bases. The CDR3 has 19 residues. V shed 4 bases and J 2 bases; nucleotides not matched to a gene: 15. Germline V lookup: CDR1 ENHRY, CDR2 SYGVKD.

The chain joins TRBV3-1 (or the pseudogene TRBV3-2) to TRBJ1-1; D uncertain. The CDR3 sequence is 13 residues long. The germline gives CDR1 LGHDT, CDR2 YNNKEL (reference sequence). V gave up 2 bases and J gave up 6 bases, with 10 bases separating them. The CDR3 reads CASSQYDGAEAFF. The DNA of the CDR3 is TGTGCCAGCAGCCAATACGACGGGGCTGAAGCTTTCTTT.

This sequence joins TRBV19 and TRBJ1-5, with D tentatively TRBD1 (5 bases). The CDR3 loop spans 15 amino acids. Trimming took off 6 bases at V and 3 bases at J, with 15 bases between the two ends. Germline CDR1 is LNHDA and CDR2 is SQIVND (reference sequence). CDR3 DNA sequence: TGTGCCAGTAGGGGCGGGGGAGCTAACAATCAGCCCCAGCATTTT. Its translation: CASRGGGANNQPQHF.

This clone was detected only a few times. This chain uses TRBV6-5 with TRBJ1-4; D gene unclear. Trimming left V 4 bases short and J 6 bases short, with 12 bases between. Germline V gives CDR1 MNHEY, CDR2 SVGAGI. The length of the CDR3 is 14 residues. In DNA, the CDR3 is TGTGCCAGCAGTTTCCCGGAGGACTATGAAAAACTGTTTTTT. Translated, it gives CASSFPEDYEKLFF.

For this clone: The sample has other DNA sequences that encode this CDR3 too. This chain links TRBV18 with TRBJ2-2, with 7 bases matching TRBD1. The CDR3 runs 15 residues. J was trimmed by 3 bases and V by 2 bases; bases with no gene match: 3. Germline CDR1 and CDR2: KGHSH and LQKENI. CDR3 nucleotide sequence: TGTGCCAGCTCACCAAGACAGGGTGACACCGGGGAGCTGTTTTTT. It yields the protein CASSPRQGDTGELFF.

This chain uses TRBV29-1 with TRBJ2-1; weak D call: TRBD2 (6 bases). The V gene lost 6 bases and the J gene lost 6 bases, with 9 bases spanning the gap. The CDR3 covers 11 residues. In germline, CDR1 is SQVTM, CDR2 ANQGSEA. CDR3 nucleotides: TGCAGCGTGGGGGGACTCAATGAGCAGTTCTTC. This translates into CSVGGLNEQFF.

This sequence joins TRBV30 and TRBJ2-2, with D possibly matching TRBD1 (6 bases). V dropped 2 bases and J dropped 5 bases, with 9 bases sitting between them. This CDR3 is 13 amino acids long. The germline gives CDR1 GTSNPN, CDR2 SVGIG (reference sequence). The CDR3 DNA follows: TGTGCCTGGAGTACACAGGGTACCGGGGAGCTGTTTTTT. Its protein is CAWSTQGTGELFF.

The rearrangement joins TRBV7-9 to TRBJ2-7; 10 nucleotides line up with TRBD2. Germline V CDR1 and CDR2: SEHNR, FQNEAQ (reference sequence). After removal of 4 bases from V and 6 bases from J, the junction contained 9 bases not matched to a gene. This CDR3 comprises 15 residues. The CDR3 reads CASSSTGTSVFEQYF. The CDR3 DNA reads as TGTGCCAGCAGCTCGACCGGGACTAGCGTCTTCGAGCAGTACTTC.

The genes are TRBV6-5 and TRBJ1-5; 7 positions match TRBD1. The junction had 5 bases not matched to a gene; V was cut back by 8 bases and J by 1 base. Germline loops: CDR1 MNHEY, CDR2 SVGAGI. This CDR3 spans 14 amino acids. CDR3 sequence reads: CASRPGGSNQPQHF. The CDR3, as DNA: TGTGCCAGCCGTCCAGGGGGAAGCAATCAGCCCCAGCATTTT.

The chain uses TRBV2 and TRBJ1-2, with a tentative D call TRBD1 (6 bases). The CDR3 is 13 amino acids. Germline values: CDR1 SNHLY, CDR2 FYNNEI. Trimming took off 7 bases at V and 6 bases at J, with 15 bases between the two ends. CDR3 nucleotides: TGTGCCAGCACAGAAACGAGGGGGAATGGCTACACCTTC. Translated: CASTETRGNGYTF.